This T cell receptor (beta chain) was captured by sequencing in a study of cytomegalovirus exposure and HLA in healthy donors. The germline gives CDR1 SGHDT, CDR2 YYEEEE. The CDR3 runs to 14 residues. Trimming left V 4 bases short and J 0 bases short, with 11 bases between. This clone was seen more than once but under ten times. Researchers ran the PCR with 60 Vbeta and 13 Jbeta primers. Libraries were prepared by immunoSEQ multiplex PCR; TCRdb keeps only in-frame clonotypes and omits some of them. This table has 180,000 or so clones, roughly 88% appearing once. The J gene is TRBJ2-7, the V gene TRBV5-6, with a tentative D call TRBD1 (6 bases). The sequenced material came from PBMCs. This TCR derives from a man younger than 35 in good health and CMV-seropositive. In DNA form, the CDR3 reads TGTGCCAGCAGCAACGACAGGCTCTCCTACGAGCAGTACTTC. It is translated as CASSNDRLSYEQYF.